This paragraph covers one TCR beta chain sequence. V dropped 3 bases and J dropped 5 bases, with 10 bases sitting between them. Germline loops: CDR1 SEHNR, CDR2 FQNEAQ (reference sequence). The CDR3 consists of 13 residues. The data were taken from a study of blood T cell repertoires in COVID-19. Study summary: PBMCs, B-cell-depleted T cells, or T cells provided the cDNA or gDNA that made up the material.

TCRdb's copy holds only in-frame clones and misses some; the assay was immunoSEQ multiplex PCR. The data contain approximately 160,000 clones, around nine tenths of them seen just once; the ten biggest clones take up around 0.6%. Sequencing used peripheral blood. The origin of this receptor is a man in his fifties or sixties with COVID-19, enrolled during active disease. This chain connects TRBV7-9 to TRBJ1-2; D unclear. The CDR3 is CASSFSGTYGYTF. DNA of the CDR3: TGTGCCAGCAGCTTTTCAGGAACTTATGGCTACACCTTC.